What follows are 11 T cell receptor beta chains derived from one specimen sequenced in a study of blood T cell repertoires in COVID-19. The assay was immunoSEQ multiplex PCR, and TCRdb's table has in-frame clones only and misses some. Here the sample spans around 68,000 clones, around nine tenths being singletons. The material sequenced was peripheral blood. The origin of the receptors is a man aged 50 or older with active COVID-19.

The V call is TRBV18, the J call TRBJ2-2; TRBD2 aligns across 8 bases. This CDR3 contains 14 residues. CDR1 KGHSH and CDR2 LQKENI come from the germline V gene. The V gene end was trimmed by 6 bases and the J gene end by 5 bases; junction bases not matched to a gene: 5. CDR3 region: CASSGGRRTGELFF. Here the CDR3 DNA reads TGTGCCAGCTCGGGCGGGAGGCGGACCGGGGAGCTGTTTTTT. Together with reference TRBV18 and TRBJ2-2, the CDR3 gives the full variable domain: NAGVMQNPRHLVRRRGQEARLRCSPMKGHSHVYWYRQLPEEGLKFMVYLQKENIIDESGMPKERFSAEFPKEGPSILRIQQVVRGDSAAYFCASSGGRRTGELFFGEGSRLTVL.

In the case of this clone: At the DNA level, this CDR3 is encoded by other sequences in the same sample as well. The V gene is TRBV7-2, the J gene TRBJ1-2; D is possibly TRBD1 (5 bases). CDR3 length equals 14 residues. Trimming took off 1 base at V and 3 bases at J, with 9 bases between the two ends. Germline loops: CDR1 SGHTA, CDR2 FQGNSA. In DNA, the CDR3 is TGTGCCAGCAGCTTAGGGGGCAGTGACTATGGCTACACCTTC. Protein sequence: CASSLGGSDYGYTF.

The V gene is TRBV6-5, the J gene TRBJ2-3, with 8 bases identical to TRBD1. Germline lookup yields CDR1 MNHEY and CDR2 SVGAGI. V lost 2 bases to trimming and J lost 0 bases; unmatched junction nucleotides: 4. The CDR3 sequence is 16 residues long. In nucleotides, the CDR3 is TGTGCCAGCAGTTACCGGACAGGGACTAGCACAGATACGCAGTATTTT. Encoded protein: CASSYRTGTSTDTQYF.

The rearrangement joins TRBV5-5 to TRBJ1-4; no reliable D call. The CDR3 totals 14 residues. Germline V gene lookup returns CDR1 SGHKS and CDR2 YYEKEE (reference sequence). V dropped 0 bases and J dropped 0 bases, with 3 bases sitting between them. The DNA for the CDR3 is TGTGCCAGCAGCTTGGGAGCAACTAATGAAAAACTGTTTTTT. It translates to CASSLGATNEKLFF.

V gene TRBV7-6 combines with J gene TRBJ1-3; D is possibly TRBD1 (5 bases). The V end was cut by 1 base, the J end by 0 bases, with 7 bases between. The CDR3 contains 15 residues. The germline gives CDR1 SGHVS, CDR2 FNYEAQ. The CDR3 region is CASSLDRSSGNTIYF. The CDR3 DNA reads as TGTGCCAGCAGCTTAGACAGGAGCTCTGGAAACACCATATATTTT.

V gene TRBV9 combines with J gene TRBJ2-2; tentative D call: TRBD1 (6 bases). CDR3 length: 14 residues. Germline lookup yields CDR1 SGDLS and CDR2 YYNGEE. Trimming removed 7 bases from V and 1 base from J, with 11 bases in between. The CDR3 bases are TGTGCCAGCCATCTAGGGGGGAACACCGGGGAGCTGTTTTTT. Translation: CASHLGGNTGELFF.

The sample holds a few counts of this clone. A read error may produce the germline difference seen at one junction end. The chain is built from TRBV7-2 and TRBJ1-6; D unresolved. Germline V gene sequence: CDR1 SGHTA, CDR2 FQGNSA. CDR3 length: 14 residues. The CDR3 region is CASSSEGRYSPLHF. CDR3 DNA: TGTGCCAGCAGCTCCGAAGGGAGGTATTCCCCCCTCCACTTT.

This clone came up a few times. V is TRBV11-2 and J is TRBJ1-3; 8 positions match TRBD1. The CDR3 is 15 residues long. Germline assignment: CDR1 SGHAT and CDR2 FQNNGV. Trimming removed 3 bases from V and 1 base from J; junction bases left unmatched: 2. Here the CDR3 DNA reads TGTGCCAGCAGCTTGGACAGGGTTTCTGGAAACACCATATATTTT. This gives the protein CASSLDRVSGNTIYF.

The sample holds a few counts of this clone. The V call is TRBV19, the J call TRBJ1-5; no definite D call. V was shortened by 7 bases and J by 0 bases, with 19 bases between the two germline ends. In germline, CDR1 is LNHDA, CDR2 SQIVND (reference sequence). The CDR3 sequence is 17 residues long. DNA of the CDR3: TGTGCCAGTAAGTTGGGCAGGTCAGACTATAGCAATCAGCCCCAGCATTTT. Its translation is CASKLGRSDYSNQPQHF. The whole variable domain, filled in from reference TRBV19 and TRBJ1-5, reads DGGITQSPKYLFRKEGQNVTLSCEQNLNHDAMYWYRQDPGQGLRLIYYSQIVNDFQKGDIAEGYSVSREKKESFPLTVTSAQKNPTAFYLCASKLGRSDYSNQPQHFGDGTRLSIL.

The chain uses TRBV27 and TRBJ2-5, with TRBD1 as a possible D gene (6 bases). From germline, CDR1 is MNHEY and CDR2 SMNVEV (reference sequence). The CDR3 has 14 residues. Between the trimmed V and J ends, which lost 6 bases and 1 base, there was a span of 12 bases. CDR3 coding DNA: TGTGCCAGCAGCGAAAGGGGGAGCCAAGAGACCCAGTACTTC. This translates into CASSERGSQETQYF.

The table lists this clone with a few counts. The rearrangement uses TRBV19 and TRBJ1-5, with 10 bases fitting TRBD1. Trimming removed 5 bases from V and 7 bases from J; junction bases left unmatched: 5. From germline, CDR1 is LNHDA and CDR2 SQIVND (reference sequence). The length of the CDR3 is 14 residues. The chain's CDR3 is CASSGTGVPQPQHF. The CDR3 nucleotides are TGTGCCAGTAGTGGGACAGGGGTGCCCCAGCCCCAGCATTTT. The whole variable domain, remainder taken from reference TRBV19 and TRBJ1-5, is DGGITQSPKYLFRKEGQNVTLSCEQNLNHDAMYWYRQDPGQGLRLIYYSQIVNDFQKGDIAEGYSVSREKKESFPLTVTSAQKNPTAFYLCASSGTGVPQPQHFGDGTRLSIL.